This is a list of T cell receptor beta chains from one sample in a study of cytomegalovirus exposure and HLA in healthy donors. Libraries were prepared by immunoSEQ multiplex PCR; TCRdb keeps only in-frame clonotypes and omits some of them. The sample includes about 200,000 clones, under 85% of them seen just once. The sample consisted of PBMCs. The receptors derive from a man aged 50 or older in good health and CMV-seronegative. Both conserved end residues are part of each CDR3. Each record gives: clone size, D gene, J gene, V gene, CDR3 DNA, CDR3 protein. D genes are given only for firm matches. Clone sizes are given selectively: once, few, many, or a class where the clone is expanded.

size: -; D: -; J: TRBJ2-7; V: TRBV28; DNA: TGTGCCAGCAGAAACTCCAACGAGCAGTACTTC; CDR3: CASRNSNEQYF
size: few; D: TRBD2; J: TRBJ2-5; V: TRBV5-1; DNA: TGCGCCAGCAGCTACGCGGGAGGCTGGGAGACCCAGTACTTC; CDR3: CASSYAGGWETQYF
size: -; D: TRBD1; J: TRBJ1-2; V: TRBV6-1; DNA: TGTGCCAGCAGTAACGGACAGGGAGGGTATGGCTACACCTTC; CDR3: CASSNGQGGYGYTF
size: -; D: -; J: TRBJ1-1; V: TRBV19; DNA: TGTGCCAGTAGTCCTCAGGGGCGGAACACTGAAGCTTTCTTT; CDR3: CASSPQGRNTEAFF
size: -; D: TRBD1; J: TRBJ1-5; V: TRBV4-2; DNA: TGTGCCAGCAGCCAAGAATCTACAGGGGCGGGACAGCCCCAGCATTTT; CDR3: CASSQESTGAGQPQHF
size: -; D: -; J: TRBJ1-1; V: TRBV6-4; DNA: TGTGCCAGCAGTTACTCTGGGGCTGGCACTGAAGCTTTCTTT; CDR3: CASSYSGAGTEAFF
size: -; D: TRBD2; J: TRBJ2-5; V: TRBV2; DNA: TGTGCCAGCAGTGTTGGGATGGGGGGGCAAGAGACCCAGTACTTC; CDR3: CASSVGMGGQETQYF
size: -; D: TRBD1; J: TRBJ2-5; V: TRBV6-1; DNA: TGTGCCAGCAGCCCATATCGACAGGGGGTGGAGACCCAGTACTTC; CDR3: CASSPYRQGVETQYF
size: -; D: TRBD2; J: TRBJ2-1; V: TRBV27; DNA: TGTGCCAGCAGTTTATCGAGGGGGCTACTAGCGGGAGTCCCCCATGAGCAGTTCTTC; CDR3: CASSLSRGLLAGVPHEQFF
size: once; D: TRBD1; J: TRBJ2-7; V: TRBV7-2; DNA: TGTGCCAGCAGCTCTCGGACAGGGACCTACGAGCAGTACTTC; CDR3: CASSSRTGTYEQYF
size: -; D: TRBD2; J: TRBJ2-1; V: TRBV10-3; DNA: TGTGCCATCAGTGGGCGGGAGGGTAATTCCAATGAGCAGTTCTTC; CDR3: CAISGREGNSNEQFF
size: -; D: -; J: TRBJ2-7; V: TRBV18; DNA: TGTGCCAGCTCACCCGACGAGGGGTGGAGCGGGTCCTACGAGCAGTACTTC; CDR3: CASSPDEGWSGSYEQYF
size: -; D: -; J: TRBJ2-3; V: TRBV5-1; DNA: TGCGCCAGCAGCTCAAACAGGGTCCCAGATACGCAGTATTTT; CDR3: CASSSNRVPDTQYF
size: few; D: TRBD2; J: TRBJ2-7; V: TRBV27; DNA: TGTGCCAGCAGTCGTACTAGCGGATTGGTCTACGAGCAGTACTTC; CDR3: CASSRTSGLVYEQYF
size: -; D: -; J: TRBJ1-6; V: TRBV6-1; DNA: TGTGCCAGCTGGACACGGGCTAATTCACCCCTCCACTTT; CDR3: CASWTRANSPLHF
size: once; D: TRBD1; J: TRBJ2-1; V: TRBV2; DNA: TGTGCCAGCAGCGGACAGGTTGACTCCTACAATGAGCAGTTCTTC; CDR3: CASSGQVDSYNEQFF